The 14 T cell receptor beta chains below were found in one sample sequenced in a study of shared clonotypes between healthy human individuals. Sequencing used immunoSEQ multiplex PCR; TCRdb keeps in-frame clones, though not all of them. The sample records 2 million to 3 million clones, 93% being singletons. What was sequenced was naive CD4+ T cells from PBMCs. Subset denoted: CD45RA+ positively selected. Every receptor here comes from a man aged 18 to 30 in good health. Some clones in this sample may be carry-over from other donors' samples.

As concerns this clone: Within the sample, other DNA sequences also encode this same CDR3. The chain couples TRBV7-2 to TRBJ1-1; D call uncertain. The CDR3 runs 14 residues. V was clipped by 1 base and J by 1 base, with 7 bases between them. CDR1 SGHTA and CDR2 FQGNSA come from the germline V gene. CDR3 sequence: CASSLGRRNTEAFF. The CDR3 nucleotides are TGTGCCAGCAGCTTAGGACGGAGGAACACTGAAGCTTTCTTT.

This chain connects TRBV6-1 to TRBJ1-5, with D unresolved. CDR1 MNHNS and CDR2 SASEGT come from the germline V gene. Trimming pared 6 bases from V and 5 bases from J, leaving 14 bases between. CDR3 length: 14 residues. The CDR3 spells CASRTRLGDQPQHF. The CDR3 nucleotides read TGTGCCAGCAGGACCCGTCTTGGAGATCAGCCCCAGCATTTT.

The V call is TRBV6-4, the J call TRBJ2-4, with no clear D. Germline values: CDR1 MRHNA, CDR2 SNTAGT. The CDR3 is 18 residues long. The V end lost 2 bases, the J end lost 0 bases, and 17 bases lay between the germline ends. The chain's CDR3 is CASSDRVSPILAKNIQYF. The DNA for the CDR3 is TGTGCCAGCAGTGACAGGGTCAGTCCAATCTTAGCCAAAAACATTCAGTACTTC.

The V call is TRBV2, the J call TRBJ2-1, with D perhaps matching TRBD2 (7 bases). Germline V gene sequence: CDR1 SNHLY, CDR2 FYNNEI. The CDR3 is 13 amino acids. Trimming stripped 6 bases from V and 4 bases from J, with 10 bases between. For the CDR3, the DNA is TGTGCCAGCAGCGCGGGGGCATACAATGAGCAGTTCTTC. Translated, it gives CASSAGAYNEQFF. The variable domain in full, completed from reference TRBV2 and TRBJ2-1, reads EPEVTQTPSHQVTQMGQEVILRCVPISNHLYFYWYRQILGQKVEFLVSFYNNEISEKSEIFDDQFSVERPDGSNFTLKIRSTKLEDSAMYFCASSAGAYNEQFFGPGTRLTVL.

The chain has TRBV6-4 and TRBJ2-3; the match to TRBD2 covers 8 bases. CDR1 and CDR2 (germline): MRHNA, SNTAGT. CDR3 length equals 16 residues. The V and J ends lost 2 bases and 2 bases, in that order; junction bases with no gene match: 6. DNA of the CDR3: TGTGCCAGCAGTGACGCTAGCGGGCGGCCCACAGATACGCAGTATTTT. This codes for CASSDASGRPTDTQYF.

This rearrangement joins TRBV28 to TRBJ2-1; D perhaps matches TRBD2 (5 bases). There are 13 residues in the CDR3. V lost 6 bases to trimming and J lost 4 bases, with 10 bases between them. Per germline, CDR1 MDHEN and CDR2 SYDVKM. DNA for the CDR3: TGTGCCAGCAGCCGACGGGGATACAATGAGCAGTTCTTC. This sequence encodes CASSRRGYNEQFF.

The CDR3 bases are TGTGCCAGCAACCCGACGGGGGGGTACTACGAGCAGTACTTC. It yields the protein CASNPTGGYYEQYF. This chain joins TRBV5-6 and TRBJ2-7; TRBD2 aligns across 8 bases. Germline V gene data show CDR1 as SGHDT and CDR2 as YYEEEE. The CDR3 totals 14 residues. V trimming: 6 bases; J trimming: 3 bases; junction bases outside the gene matches: 8.

As for this clone: Other DNA sequences of this sample code for an identical CDR3. The J gene is TRBJ1-5, the V gene TRBV9; D remains ambiguous. The CDR3 has 14 amino acids. V shed 0 bases and J shed 6 bases, with 10 bases lying between them. The germline CDR1 and CDR2 sequences are SGDLS and YYNGEE. CDR3 nucleotide sequence: TGTGCCAGCAGCGTAGGGCAGGCGGGTCAGCCCCAGCATTTT. This gives the protein CASSVGQAGQPQHF.

The J gene is TRBJ2-5, the V gene TRBV28, with D perhaps matching TRBD1 or TRBD2 (6 bases each). Trimming shortened V by 5 bases and J by 2 bases, and 15 bases separated the two germline ends. This CDR3 contains 15 residues. The germline V gene has CDR1 MDHEN and CDR2 SYDVKM. CDR3 DNA sequence: TGTGCCAGCAGTCCGCGGGGACACGTACAAGAGACCCAGTACTTC. Amino acid sequence: CASSPRGHVQETQYF.

The chain links TRBV2 to TRBJ1-1; D uncertain. V lost 6 bases to trimming and J lost 3 bases, with 11 bases between them. Germline-derived CDR1 and CDR2 are SNHLY and FYNNEI. The CDR3 contains 13 residues. This CDR3 reads CASSGREDTEAFF. The CDR3 DNA reads TGTGCCAGCAGCGGACGGGAAGACACTGAAGCTTTCTTT.

The V and J genes are TRBV5-1 and TRBJ2-3; the match to TRBD2 covers 12 bases. Germline CDR1 SGHRS, CDR2 YFSETQ. CDR3 length: 18 amino acids. The V gene end was trimmed by 2 bases and the J gene end by 5 bases; junction bases not matched to a gene: 12. The CDR3 sequence: CASSFGLAGPLTRDTQYF. The CDR3 DNA follows: TGCGCCAGCAGCTTTGGACTAGCGGGACCCCTCACCAGAGATACGCAGTATTTT.

V gene TRBV25-1 combines with J gene TRBJ2-5, with TRBD1 matching 9 bases. V trimming: 4 bases; J trimming: 5 bases; junction bases outside the gene matches: 5. The germline CDR1 and CDR2 sequences are MGHDK and SYGVNS. The CDR3 sequence is 14 residues long. The CDR3 loop reads CASSGSGTGETQYF. Here the CDR3 DNA reads TGTGCCAGCAGTGGATCCGGGACAGGGGAGACCCAGTACTTC.

This chain joins TRBV7-3 and TRBJ2-3, with 16 bases fitting TRBD2. With V trimmed by 5 bases and J by 8 bases, 19 bases remained unmatched. This CDR3 is 20 amino acids long. The germline V gene encodes CDR1 SGHTA and CDR2 FQGTGA. DNA of the CDR3: TGTGCCAGCAGCCCCCGGGACATACCGGGACTAGCGGGAGGGCCGGGTACGCAGTATTTT. Protein product: CASSPRDIPGLAGGPGTQYF.

As regards this clone: Other DNA sequences in the same sample also yield this CDR3. This CDR3 is CASSELETQYF. The DNA of the CDR3 is TGTGCCAGCAGTGAATTAGAGACCCAGTACTTC. The genes are TRBV2 and TRBJ2-5; D unclear. Germline lookup yields CDR1 SNHLY and CDR2 FYNNEI. Between the trimmed V and J ends, which lost 2 bases and 4 bases, there was a span of 2 bases. The CDR3 totals 11 residues. Using reference TRBV2 and TRBJ2-5 for the parts outside the CDR3, the full variable domain is EPEVTQTPSHQVTQMGQEVILRCVPISNHLYFYWYRQILGQKVEFLVSFYNNEISEKSEIFDDQFSVERPDGSNFTLKIRSTKLEDSAMYFCASSELETQYFGPGTRLLVL.